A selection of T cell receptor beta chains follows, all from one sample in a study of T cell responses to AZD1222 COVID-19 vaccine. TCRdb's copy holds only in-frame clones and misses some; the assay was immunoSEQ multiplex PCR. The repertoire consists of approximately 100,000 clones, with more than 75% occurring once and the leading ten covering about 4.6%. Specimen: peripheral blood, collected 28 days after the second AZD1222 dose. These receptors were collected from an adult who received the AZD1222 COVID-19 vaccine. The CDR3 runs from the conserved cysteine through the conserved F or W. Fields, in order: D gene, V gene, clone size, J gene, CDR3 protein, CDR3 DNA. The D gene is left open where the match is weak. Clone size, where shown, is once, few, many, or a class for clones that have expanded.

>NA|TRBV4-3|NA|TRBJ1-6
CASSQDRQVYNSPLHF
TGCGCCAGCAGCCAAGATCGTCAGGTCTATAATTCACCCCTCCACTTT
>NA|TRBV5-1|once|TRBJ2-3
CASSPGGLREYF
TGCGCCAGCAGCCCCGGCGGCTTGCGGGAGTATTTT
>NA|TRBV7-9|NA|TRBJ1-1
CASSLALGQNTEAFF
TGTGCCAGCAGCTTAGCGCTGGGGCAGAACACTGAAGCTTTCTTT
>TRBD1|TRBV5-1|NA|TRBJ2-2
CASSPGTGLNTGELFF
TGCGCCAGCAGCCCCGGGACAGGGCTGAACACCGGGGAGCTGTTTTTT
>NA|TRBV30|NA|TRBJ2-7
CAWGSLYEQYF
TGTGCCTGGGGATCCCTCTACGAGCAGTACTTC
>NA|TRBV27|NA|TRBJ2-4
CASSLTAQGNIQYF
TGTGCCAGCAGTTTAACGGCCCAGGGAAACATTCAGTACTTC
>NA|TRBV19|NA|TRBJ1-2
CASSIDGTQRGYTF
TGTGCCAGTAGTATAGATGGGACTCAACGAGGCTACACCTTC
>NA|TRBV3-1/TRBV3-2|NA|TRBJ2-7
CASSPGPYEQYF
TGTGCCAGCAGCCCAGGTCCCTACGAGCAGTACTTC
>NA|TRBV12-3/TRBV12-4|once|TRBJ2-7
CASSSMGRRQYF
TGTGCCAGCAGTTCGATGGGCCGTCGGCAGTACTTC
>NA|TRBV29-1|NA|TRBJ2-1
CSVEDIGPYNEQFF
TGCAGCGTTGAAGATATAGGACCCTACAATGAGCAGTTCTTC